This T cell receptor beta chain was sequenced during a study of cytomegalovirus exposure and HLA in healthy donors. About the study: A previous analysis identified 100 million or so unique TCR beta sequences derived from roughly 180 million T cells.

A multiplex PCR was run with 60 Vbeta primers and 13 Jbeta primers. Profiled with immunoSEQ multiplex PCR; TCRdb holds only in-frame clones, not every one. The sample holds 50,000 to 70,000 clones. Germline loops: CDR1 KGHSH, CDR2 LQKENI. This CDR3 has 17 residues. Trimming stripped 6 bases from V and 2 bases from J, with 20 bases between. Source material: PBMCs. The clonotype originates from a woman younger than 35 in good health and CMV-seronegative. This sequence joins TRBV18 and TRBJ1-3; D gene uncertain. As DNA, the CDR3 is TGTGCCAGCTCCCCCTGGGAGGTATTAACTCCTGGAAACACCATATATTTT. It encodes CASSPWEVLTPGNTIYF.